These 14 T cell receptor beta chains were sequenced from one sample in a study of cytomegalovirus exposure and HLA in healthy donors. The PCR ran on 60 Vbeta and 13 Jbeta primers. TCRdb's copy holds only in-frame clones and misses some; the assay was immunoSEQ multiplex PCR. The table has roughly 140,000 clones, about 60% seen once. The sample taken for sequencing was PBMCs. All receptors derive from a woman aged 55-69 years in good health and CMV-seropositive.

Written as DNA, the CDR3 is TGTGCCAGCAGCCCCCGGCGGGAGAGAACAGATACGCAGTATTTT. Encoded protein: CASSPRRERTDTQYF. The chain carries TRBV9 and TRBJ2-3; 7 nucleotides line up with TRBD2. CDR1 SGDLS and CDR2 YYNGEE come from the germline V gene. CDR3 length: 15 amino acids. With 4 bases clipped from V and 3 bases from J, the junction kept 8 bases outside the gene matches.

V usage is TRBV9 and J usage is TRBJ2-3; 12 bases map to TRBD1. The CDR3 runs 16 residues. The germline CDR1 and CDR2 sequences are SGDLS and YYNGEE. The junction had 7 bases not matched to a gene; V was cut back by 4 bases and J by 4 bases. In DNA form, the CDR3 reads TGTGCCAGCAGCCCCCGGGACAGGGGGCTGGCAGATACGCAGTATTTT. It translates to CASSPRDRGLADTQYF.

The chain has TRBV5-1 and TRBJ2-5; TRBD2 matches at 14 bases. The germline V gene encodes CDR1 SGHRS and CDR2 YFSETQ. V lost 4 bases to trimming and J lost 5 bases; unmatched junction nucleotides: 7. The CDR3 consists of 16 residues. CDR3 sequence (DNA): TGCGCCAGCAGCCCGGGACTAGCGGGAGCGGATGAGACCCAGTACTTC. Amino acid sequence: CASSPGLAGADETQYF. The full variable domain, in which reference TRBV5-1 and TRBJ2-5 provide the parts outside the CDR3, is KAGVTQTPRYLIKTRGQQVTLSCSPISGHRSVSWYQQTPGQGLQFLFEYFSETQRNKGNFPGRFSGRQFSNSRSEMNVSTLELGDSALYLCASSPGLAGADETQYFGPGTRLLVL.

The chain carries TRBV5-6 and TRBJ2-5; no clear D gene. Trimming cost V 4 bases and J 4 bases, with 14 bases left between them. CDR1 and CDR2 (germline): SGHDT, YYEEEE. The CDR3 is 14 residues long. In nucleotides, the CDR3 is TGTGCCAGCAGCGGGCTGAGTAATAGAGAGACCCAGTACTTC. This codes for CASSGLSNRETQYF.

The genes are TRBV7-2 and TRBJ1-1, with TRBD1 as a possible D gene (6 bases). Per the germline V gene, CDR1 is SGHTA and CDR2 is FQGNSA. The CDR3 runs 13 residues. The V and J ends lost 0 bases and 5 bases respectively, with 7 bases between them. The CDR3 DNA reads TGTGCCAGCAGCTTAGCACAGGGTACTGAAGCTTTCTTT. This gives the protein CASSLAQGTEAFF.

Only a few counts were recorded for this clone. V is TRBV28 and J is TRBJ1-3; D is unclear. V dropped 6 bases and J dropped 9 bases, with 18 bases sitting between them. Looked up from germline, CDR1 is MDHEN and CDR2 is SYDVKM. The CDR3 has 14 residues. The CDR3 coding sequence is TGTGCCAGCAGGCCTAGTACAATGAGTATCACCATATATTTT. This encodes CASRPSTMSITIYF.

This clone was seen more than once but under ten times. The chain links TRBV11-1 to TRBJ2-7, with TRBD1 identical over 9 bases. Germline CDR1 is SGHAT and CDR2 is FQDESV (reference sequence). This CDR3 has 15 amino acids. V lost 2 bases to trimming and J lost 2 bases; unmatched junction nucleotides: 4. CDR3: CASSLIRDRAYEQYF. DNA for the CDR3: TGTGCCAGCAGCTTAATCCGGGACAGGGCCTACGAGCAGTACTTC.

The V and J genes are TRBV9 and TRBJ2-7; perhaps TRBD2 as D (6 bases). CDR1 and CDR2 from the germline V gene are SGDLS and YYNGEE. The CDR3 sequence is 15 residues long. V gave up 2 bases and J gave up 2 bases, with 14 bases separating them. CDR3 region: CASSVEEGPTYEQYF. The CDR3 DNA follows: TGTGCCAGCAGCGTCGAGGAGGGGCCCACCTACGAGCAGTACTTC.

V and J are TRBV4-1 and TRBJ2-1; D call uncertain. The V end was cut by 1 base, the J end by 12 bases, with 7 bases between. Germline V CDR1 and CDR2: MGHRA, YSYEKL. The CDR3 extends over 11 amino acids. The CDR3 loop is CASSQGERQFF. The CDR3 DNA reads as TGCGCCAGCAGCCAAGGCGAGAGGCAGTTCTTC.

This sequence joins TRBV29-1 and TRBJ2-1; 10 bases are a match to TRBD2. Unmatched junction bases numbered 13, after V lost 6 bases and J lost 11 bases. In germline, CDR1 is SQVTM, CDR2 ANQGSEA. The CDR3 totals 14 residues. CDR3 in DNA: TGCAGCGTCGAGTGGGCTAGCGGGAGTCCTAAGCAGTTCTTC. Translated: CSVEWASGSPKQFF.

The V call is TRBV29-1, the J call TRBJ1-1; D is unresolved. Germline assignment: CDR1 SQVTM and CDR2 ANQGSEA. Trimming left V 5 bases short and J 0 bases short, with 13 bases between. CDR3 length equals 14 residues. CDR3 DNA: TGCAGCGTTACAAGCGGGTCCATGAACACTGAAGCTTTCTTT. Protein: CSVTSGSMNTEAFF.

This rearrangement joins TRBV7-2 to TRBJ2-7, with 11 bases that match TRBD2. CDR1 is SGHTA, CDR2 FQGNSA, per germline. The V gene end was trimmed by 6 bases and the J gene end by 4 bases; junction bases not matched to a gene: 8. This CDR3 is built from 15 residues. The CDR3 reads CASRVTSGTKYEQYF. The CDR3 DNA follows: TGTGCCAGCAGGGTGACTAGCGGGACTAAGTACGAGCAGTACTTC.

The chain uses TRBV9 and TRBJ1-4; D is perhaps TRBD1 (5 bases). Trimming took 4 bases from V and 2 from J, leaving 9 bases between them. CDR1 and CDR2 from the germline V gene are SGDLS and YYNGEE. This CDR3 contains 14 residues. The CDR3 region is CASSPGGTNEKLFF. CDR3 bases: TGTGCCAGCAGCCCGGGGGGGACTAATGAAAAACTGTTTTTT.

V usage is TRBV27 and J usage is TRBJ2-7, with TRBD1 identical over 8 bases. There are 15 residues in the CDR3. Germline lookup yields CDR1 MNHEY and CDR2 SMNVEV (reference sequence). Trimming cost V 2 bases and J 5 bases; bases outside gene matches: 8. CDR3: CASSLPPGGLDEQYF. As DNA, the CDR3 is TGTGCCAGCAGTTTACCCCCAGGGGGCCTGGACGAGCAGTACTTC.